The entry below describes one T cell receptor beta chain. Its antigen is as yet unknown. The data belong to a study of response to subunit inactivated influenza vaccine. Study-level points and caveats: Each seasonal influenza vaccination recruits few new T cells, the authors suggested.

This CDR3 contains 14 residues. Per germline, CDR1 MNHEY and CDR2 SMNVEV (reference sequence). V lost 2 bases and J lost 0; bases outside the gene matches: 1. From the RT-PCR reads, TCRdb called clonotypes with MiXCR, one entry per CDR3 protein. The sample carries a few hundred thousand distinct CDR3 sequences, more than 7% recorded once. The sample here was PBMCs from blood, taken roughly 24 months after vaccination. The TCR comes from a man aged 50 to 69 who received an inactivated influenza vaccine. The chain couples TRBV27 to TRBJ2-7, with 7 bases lining up with TRBD1. The DNA for the CDR3 is TGTGCCAGCAGTTTAAACAGGGGCTCCTACGAGCAGTACTTC. Translating it yields CASSLNRGSYEQYF.